This TCR beta chain derives from a study of blood T cell repertoires in COVID-19. Overall study context: Nucleic acid was either cDNA or gDNA, and it came from T cells, B-cell-depleted T cells, or PBMCs.

CDR1 is LNHDA, CDR2 SQIVND, per germline (reference sequence). The CDR3 is 18 residues long. V was shortened by 5 bases and J by 2 bases, with 22 bases between the two germline ends. Profiling relied on immunoSEQ multiplex PCR, and the TCRdb table lists in-frame clones only, not all of them. The sample contains 200,000 or so clones, 86% of which appear only once. Those enrolled, adults aged 18 to 89 years, came from roughly 22 US areas. Participants had their cohort set by participant-reported clinical history. The chain employs TRBV19 and TRBJ1-5; a weak D match, TRBD1 (6 bases). The specimen sequenced was PBMCs or T cells enriched from blood (not recorded which). This TCR came from a woman between 40 and 55 years old with acute COVID-19. The DNA of the CDR3 is TGTGCCAGTAGTGCCAGGGGTTCTGGAGGAGTGGGCAATCAGCCCCAGCATTTT. The encoded protein is CASSARGSGGVGNQPQHF.